This T cell receptor beta chain was recovered during a study of blood T cell repertoires in COVID-19. Study as a whole: Acute-phase and convalescent COVID-19 samples originated in the United States, Italy and Spain. PBMCs, B-cell-depleted T cells, or T cells were the source of the cDNA or gDNA that made up the material.

From germline, CDR1 is LGHDT and CDR2 YNNKEL (reference sequence). CDR3 size: 14 residues. Trimming pared 0 bases from V and 6 bases from J, leaving 11 bases between. In the source study's methods: Amplifying reference gene primers gave estimates of nucleated cell counts. The method was immunoSEQ multiplex PCR; TCRdb's version includes in-frame clones alone and lacks a portion of them. The DNA was the basis for D and trimming; V, J and clone size are from that table. The sample consists of some 270,000 clones, 84% of them appearing once. Source material: peripheral blood. The clonotype originates from a woman aged 40-49 years who had recovered from COVID-19. The gene calls are TRBV3-1 (or the pseudogene TRBV3-2) and TRBJ1-2; D unresolved. The CDR3 DNA is TGTGCCAGCAGCCAAGATCCAGCGACGCATGGCTACACCTTC. Residues: CASSQDPATHGYTF.